One TCR beta chain is described in this entry. Its antigen is not known. The data stem from a study of CXCR3-negative and CXCR3-positive naive CD8 T cells. General study findings and limits: Cryopreservation partially lowered CXCR3 expression, so most assays used fresh PBMCs.

Per germline, CDR1 DFQATT and CDR2 SNEGSKA (reference sequence). This CDR3 contains 15 residues. 5' RACE that incorporated UMI labels was used to prepare the TRB cDNA libraries. Each CDR3 protein gets one entry in TCRdb, which reprocessed the 5' RACE reads and gives no DNA. The sample includes about 130,000 distinct CDR3 sequences. What was sequenced was naive CXCR3- CD8+ T cells from blood. Subset specified: CD45RO-CCR7+CD27+CD95- naive CD8+ T cells lacking CXCR3 (TNR3-). The source of this sequence is a human donor in good health. Some clones in this sample may be carry-over from other donors' samples. The gene calls are TRBV20-1 and TRBJ2-7. The CDR3 sequence is CSARDPVRVVYEQYF.